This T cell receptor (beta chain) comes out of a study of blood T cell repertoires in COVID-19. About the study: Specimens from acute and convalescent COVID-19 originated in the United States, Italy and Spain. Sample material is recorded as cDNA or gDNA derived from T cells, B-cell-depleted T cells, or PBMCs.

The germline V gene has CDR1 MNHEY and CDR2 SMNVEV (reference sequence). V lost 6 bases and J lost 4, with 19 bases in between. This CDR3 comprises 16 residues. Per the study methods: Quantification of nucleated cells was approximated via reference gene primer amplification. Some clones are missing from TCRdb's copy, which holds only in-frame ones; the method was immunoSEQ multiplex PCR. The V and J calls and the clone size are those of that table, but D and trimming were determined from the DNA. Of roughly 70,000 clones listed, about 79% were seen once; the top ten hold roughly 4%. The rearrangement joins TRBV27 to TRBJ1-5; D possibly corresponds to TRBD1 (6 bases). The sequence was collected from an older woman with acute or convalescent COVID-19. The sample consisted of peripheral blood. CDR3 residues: CASRKDSQRINQPQHF. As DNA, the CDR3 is TGTGCCAGCAGGAAGGACAGCCAGCGTATTAATCAGCCCCAGCATTTT.